This paragraph covers one TCR beta chain sequence. Its specificity is unknown. The entry originates in a study of graft-versus-host responses after intestinal transplantation. Background on the study: Recipients received multivisceral, liver-intestinal, or isolated intestinal transplants. Every transplant recipient was induced with anti-thymocyte globulin, then maintained on tacrolimus and steroids for about 3 years.

Study observations and caveats: Recipient marrow harbored GvH clones, some of which surfaced first in ileum or blood. Some patients had graft-donor T cell macrochimerism, and their allografts showed high graft-versus-host to host-versus-graft clonal ratios.

The CDR3 sequence is 16 residues long. Germline values: CDR1 MNHNS, CDR2 SASEGT. Trimming took 0 bases from V and 6 from J, leaving 15 bases between them. The assay was immunoSEQ multiplex PCR, and TCRdb's table has in-frame clones only and misses some. The sample shows under 150,000 clones, roughly 92% of them seen only once. The material was unstimulated CD4+ T cells sorted from spleen or lymph node cells, obtained before intestinal transplant. This TCR derives from a human donor who received an intestinal transplant. V usage is TRBV6-1 and J usage is TRBJ1-5, with a tentative D call TRBD1 (6 bases). CDR3 protein: CASSEAAGAKSQPQHF. The CDR3 DNA is TGTGCCAGCAGTGAAGCGGCGGGGGCGAAAAGTCAGCCCCAGCATTTT.